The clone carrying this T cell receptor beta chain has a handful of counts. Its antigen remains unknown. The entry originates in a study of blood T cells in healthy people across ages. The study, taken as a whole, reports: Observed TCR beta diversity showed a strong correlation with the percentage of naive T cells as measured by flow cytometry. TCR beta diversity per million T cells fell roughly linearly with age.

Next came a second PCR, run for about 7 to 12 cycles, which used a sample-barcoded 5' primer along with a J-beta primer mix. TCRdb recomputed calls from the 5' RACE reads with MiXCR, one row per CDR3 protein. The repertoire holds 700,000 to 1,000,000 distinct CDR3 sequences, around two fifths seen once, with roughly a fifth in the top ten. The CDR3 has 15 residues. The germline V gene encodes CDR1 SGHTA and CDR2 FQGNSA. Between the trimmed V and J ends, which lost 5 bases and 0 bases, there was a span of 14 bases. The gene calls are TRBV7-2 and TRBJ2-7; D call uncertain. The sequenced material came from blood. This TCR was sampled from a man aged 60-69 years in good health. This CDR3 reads CASSPRAQSSYEQYF. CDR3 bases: TGTGCCAGCAGCCCCCGGGCACAGAGCTCCTACGAGCAGTACTTC.